This note documents a single T cell receptor beta chain sequence. Seattle participants joined during active infection and were tracked over time. The source of the sample is a study of blood T cell repertoires in COVID-19. Whole-study context: Researchers got acute and convalescent COVID-19 samples from the United States, Italy and Spain. The analysed material was cDNA or gDNA that came from T cells, B-cell-depleted T cells, or PBMCs.

The CDR3 totals 16 residues. The germline V gene encodes CDR1 LNHNV and CDR2 YYDKDF (reference sequence). V lost 1 base and J lost 3, with 12 bases in between. As processed by the authors: The authors estimated nucleated cell counts from reference gene primer amplification. Data came from immunoSEQ multiplex PCR; TCRdb stores just in-frame clones and leaves some out. Clone size and V and J calls were adopted from that table, with D and trimming inferred from the DNA. This table holds fewer than 85,000 clones, approximately 71% found once. V is TRBV15 and J is TRBJ1-4; D remains unclear. The source is a man between 70 and 80 years old with COVID-19, enrolled during active disease. Material for sequencing was peripheral blood. This CDR3 reads CATSRVAGMANEKLFF. The CDR3 bases are TGTGCCACCAGCAGAGTTGCGGGGATGGCTAATGAAAAACTGTTTTTT.